These T cell receptor beta chains were read from a single sample in a study of blood T cell repertoires in COVID-19. Only in-frame clones appear in the TCRdb table, and some are missing; sequencing was by immunoSEQ multiplex PCR. This table holds 300,000 to 400,000 clones, about 88% found once. The sample comprised peripheral blood. The source is a woman aged 55-69 years with COVID-19, enrolled during active disease. CDR3s include the opening cysteine and the closing phenylalanine or tryptophan. The order of the fields is CDR3 protein, CDR3 DNA, J gene, clone size, D gene, V gene. The D gene is left open where the match is weak. Expanded clones are given a class, and other clones once, few, many or no size at all.

CASSLGQSGNQPQHF	TGTGCCAGCAGCTTAGGACAGTCCGGCAATCAGCCCCAGCATTTT	TRBJ1-5	.	.	TRBV7-6
CASREDRVGYQPQHF	TGCGCCAGCAGGGAAGACAGGGTAGGTTATCAGCCCCAGCATTTT	TRBJ1-5	.	TRBD1	TRBV10-1
CASSLGSTGGADTQYF	TGCGCCAGCAGCTTGGGTTCGACAGGGGGCGCAGATACGCAGTATTTT	TRBJ2-3	.	TRBD1	TRBV5-1
CATSRERTGIYEQYF	TGTGCCACCAGCAGAGAAAGGACAGGGATTTACGAGCAGTACTTC	TRBJ2-7	once	TRBD1	TRBV15
CASSFQGQGRGYTF	TGTGCCAGCAGTTTCCAGGGACAGGGACGCGGCTACACCTTC	TRBJ1-2	.	TRBD1	TRBV27
CAISESAGETDTQYF	TGTGCCATCAGTGAGTCGGCAGGGGAGACAGATACGCAGTATTTT	TRBJ2-3	.	.	TRBV10-3
CASSYPDRAGYTF	TGTGCCAGCAGTTACCCCGACAGGGCTGGCTACACCTTC	TRBJ1-2	.	TRBD1	TRBV6-5
CASSQRQGVGEKLFF	TGTGCCAGCAGCCAACGACAGGGGGTAGGGGAAAAACTGTTTTTT	TRBJ1-4	.	TRBD1	TRBV4-2
CASSLTLATYEQYF	TGTGCCAGCAGCCTCACACTAGCTACGTACGAGCAGTACTTC	TRBJ2-7	.	.	TRBV6-2/TRBV6-3
CASKTTAAPYTEAFF	TGTGCCAGCAAAACCACTGCGGCACCCTACACTGAAGCTTTCTTT	TRBJ1-1	.	.	TRBV6-5
CASRGTGAPEAFF	TGTGCCAGCAGAGGTACAGGGGCTCCTGAAGCTTTCTTT	TRBJ1-1	.	TRBD1	TRBV12-3/TRBV12-4
CAWSPGNGEKLFF	TGTGCCTGGAGTCCCGGGAACGGTGAAAAACTGTTTTTT	TRBJ1-4	once	.	TRBV30
CASSHGRNTEAFF	TGTGCCAGCAGCCACGGGAGGAACACTGAAGCTTTCTTT	TRBJ1-1	.	.	TRBV3-1/TRBV3-2
CASSIESGVGNQPQHF	TGTGCCAGTAGTATAGAATCCGGGGTTGGCAATCAGCCCCAGCATTTT	TRBJ1-5	.	.	TRBV19
CASSWTGGEGYGYTF	TGTGCCAGCAGCTGGACAGGGGGAGAGGGATATGGCTACACCTTC	TRBJ1-2	.	TRBD1	TRBV7-9
CASSYIGVGDTEAFF	TGTGCCAGCAGCTACATCGGGGTTGGTGACACTGAAGCTTTCTTT	TRBJ1-1	once	.	TRBV7-9
CASSLFSDTQYF	TGCGCCAGCAGCTTGTTTTCGGATACGCAGTATTTT	TRBJ2-3	.	.	TRBV5-1
CASSLGPPSGGYEQYF	TGTGCCAGCAGCTTGGGGCCCCCTAGCGGGGGCTACGAGCAGTACTTC	TRBJ2-7	.	TRBD2	TRBV7-2
CSAAQGNNEKLFF	TGCAGCGCCGCCCAGGGAAATAATGAAAAACTGTTTTTT	TRBJ1-4	.	.	TRBV29-1
CASSLGTGPNTEAFF	TGTGCCAGCAGCTTAGGAACAGGTCCGAACACTGAAGCTTTCTTT	TRBJ1-1	.	.	TRBV7-9
CASSFPRANRLHQETQYF	TGTGCCAGCAGCTTCCCCCGGGCAAACAGGCTGCATCAAGAGACCCAGTACTTC	TRBJ2-5	.	.	TRBV7-9
CASREGGREAFF	TGTGCCAGCAGGGAAGGGGGGAGGGAAGCTTTCTTT	TRBJ1-1	.	.	TRBV6-1
CASSVDRGKNTIYF	TGTGCCAGCAGCGTAGACAGGGGGAAAAACACCATATATTTT	TRBJ1-3	.	TRBD1	TRBV9
CASSATGANTEAFF	TGTGCCAGCAGCGCGACAGGTGCGAACACTGAAGCTTTCTTT	TRBJ1-1	.	.	TRBV7-3
CASSPPTMEETQYF	TGTGCCAGCAGTCCGCCCACAATGGAAGAGACCCAGTACTTC	TRBJ2-5	.	.	TRBV6-2/TRBV6-3
CAWSRGTSGGYNEQFF	TGTGCCTGGAGTAGAGGGACTAGCGGGGGTTACAATGAGCAGTTCTTC	TRBJ2-1	few	TRBD2	TRBV30
CASSPLAGGYEQYF	TGCGCCAGCAGCCCACTAGCGGGGGGCTACGAGCAGTACTTC	TRBJ2-7	.	TRBD2	TRBV4-3
CASSYEDRGLPEAFF	TGTGCCAGCAGTTACGAAGACAGGGGGCTTCCTGAAGCTTTCTTT	TRBJ1-1	.	TRBD1	TRBV6-8